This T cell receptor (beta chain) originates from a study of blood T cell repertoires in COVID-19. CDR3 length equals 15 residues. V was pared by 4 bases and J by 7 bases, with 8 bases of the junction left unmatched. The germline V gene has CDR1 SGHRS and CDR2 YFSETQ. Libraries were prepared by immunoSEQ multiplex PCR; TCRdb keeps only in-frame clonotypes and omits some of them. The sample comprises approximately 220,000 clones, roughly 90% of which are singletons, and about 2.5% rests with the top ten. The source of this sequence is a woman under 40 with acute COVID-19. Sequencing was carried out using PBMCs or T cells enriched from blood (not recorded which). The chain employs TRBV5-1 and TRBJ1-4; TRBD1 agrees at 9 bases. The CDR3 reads CASSPGTGRGEKLFF. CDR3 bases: TGCGCCAGCAGCCCCGGGACAGGGAGGGGTGAAAAACTGTTTTTT.